The text below deals with one T cell receptor beta chain. Germline loops: CDR1 SNHLY, CDR2 FYNNEI. The CDR3 consists of 15 residues. V lost 5 bases to trimming and J lost 7 bases, with 15 bases between them. These data belong to a study of blood T cell repertoires in COVID-19. Generated by immunoSEQ multiplex PCR, the TCRdb table keeps only in-frame clones and is missing some. The top ten clones hold roughly 0.76% of a sample with hundreds of thousands of clones, approximately 90% of them seen once. Material: peripheral blood. This TCR derives from a man aged 18 to 30 with COVID-19, enrolled during active disease. This rearrangement joins TRBV2 to TRBJ1-6, with D uncertain. CDR3 nucleotide sequence: TGTGCCAGCAGTTCTACAACCACGGGGAATTCACCCCTCCACTTT. Amino acid sequence: CASSSTTTGNSPLHF.